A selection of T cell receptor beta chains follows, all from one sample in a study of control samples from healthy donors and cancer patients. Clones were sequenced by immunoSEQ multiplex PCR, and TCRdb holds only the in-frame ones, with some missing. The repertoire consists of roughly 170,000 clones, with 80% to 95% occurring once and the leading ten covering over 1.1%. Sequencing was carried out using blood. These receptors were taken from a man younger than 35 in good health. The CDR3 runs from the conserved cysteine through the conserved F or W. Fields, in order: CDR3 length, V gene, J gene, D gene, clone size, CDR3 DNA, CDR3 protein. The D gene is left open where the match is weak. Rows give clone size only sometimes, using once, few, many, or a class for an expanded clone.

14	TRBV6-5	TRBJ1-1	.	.	TGTGCCAGCAACGATCCCGGAGTTGGCGCTGAAGCTTTCTTT	CASNDPGVGAEAFF
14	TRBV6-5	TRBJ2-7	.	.	TGTGCCAGCAGCCTTACAGGTCGTTTGGGCGAGCAGTACTTC	CASSLTGRLGEQYF
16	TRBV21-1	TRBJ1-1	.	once	TGTGCCAGCAGCCCGACCCCCGGGACAGGGCTAACTGAAGCTTTCTTT	CASSPTPGTGLTEAFF
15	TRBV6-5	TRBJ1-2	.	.	TGTGCCAGCAGTTCCCGAGGACAGCCTTCCTATGGCTACACCTTC	CASSSRGQPSYGYTF
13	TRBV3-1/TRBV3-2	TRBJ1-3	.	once	TGTGCCACCTCCCCTGCTTCTGGAAACACCATATATTTT	CATSPASGNTIYF
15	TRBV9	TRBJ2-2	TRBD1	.	TGTGCCAGCAGCCCTGGGACAGGGATCACCGGGGAGCTGTTTTTT	CASSPGTGITGELFF
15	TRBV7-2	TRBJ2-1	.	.	TGTGCCAGCAGCTTGTCCAGCAGCTCCTACAATGAGCAGTTCTTC	CASSLSSSSYNEQFF
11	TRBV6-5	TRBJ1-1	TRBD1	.	TGTGCCAGCAGACAGGGGGATGAAGCTTTCTTT	CASRQGDEAFF
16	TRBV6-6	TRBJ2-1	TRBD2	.	TGTGCCAGCAGCCGGACTAGCGGGGGGGCAAACAATGAGCAGTTCTTC	CASSRTSGGANNEQFF
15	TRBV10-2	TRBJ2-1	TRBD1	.	TGCGCCAGCAGTGAGTCGGGGGACAGGTTCGATGAGCAGTTCTTC	CASSESGDRFDEQFF
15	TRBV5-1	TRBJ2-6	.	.	TGCGCCAGCAGCTCTGACACTGCCGGGGCCAACGTCCTGACTTTC	CASSSDTAGANVLTF
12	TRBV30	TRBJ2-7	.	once	TGTGCCTGGAGGGGGTCCTCCTACGAGCAGTACTTC	CAWRGSSYEQYF
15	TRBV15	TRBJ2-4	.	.	TGTGCCACCAGCAGAGATTTGGGGGTGGAAAACATTCAGTACTTC	CATSRDLGVENIQYF
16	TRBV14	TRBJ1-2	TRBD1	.	TGTGCCAGCAGCCCCAAACACCGCAGGGACAGCTATGGCTACACCTTC	CASSPKHRRDSYGYTF
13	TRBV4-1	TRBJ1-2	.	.	TGCGCCAGCAGCCGGGGGAGGGTGGATGGCTACACCTTC	CASSRGRVDGYTF
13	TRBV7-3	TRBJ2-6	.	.	TGTGCCAGCAGCCCTGCAGGGGCCAACGTCCTGACTTTC	CASSPAGANVLTF
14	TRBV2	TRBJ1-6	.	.	TGTGCCAGCAGTGCGGGAGAGTATAATTCACCCCTCCACTTT	CASSAGEYNSPLHF
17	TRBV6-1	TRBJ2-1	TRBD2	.	TGTGCCAGCAGTGTAACGAGCGGGGGGGCGCACTACAATGAGCAGTTCTTC	CASSVTSGGAHYNEQFF
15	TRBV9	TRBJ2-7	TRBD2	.	TGTGCCAGCAGCGTAGGGGACGGGGGGGCGTACGAGCAGTACTTC	CASSVGDGGAYEQYF
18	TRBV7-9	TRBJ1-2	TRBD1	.	TGTGCCAGCAGCTTATATATCAGCCCGCGGGGACAGTATTATGGCTACACCTTC	CASSLYISPRGQYYGYTF
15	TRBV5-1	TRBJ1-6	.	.	TGCGCCAGCAGCTTGAGGTCAGGCGACAATTCACCCCTCCACTTT	CASSLRSGDNSPLHF
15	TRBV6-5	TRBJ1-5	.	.	TGTGCCAGCAGTTACAGGGGAGGAAACAATCAGCCCCAGCATTTT	CASSYRGGNNQPQHF
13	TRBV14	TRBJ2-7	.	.	TGTGCCAGCAGCCAGGGGAGCTCCTACGAGCAGTACTTC	CASSQGSSYEQYF
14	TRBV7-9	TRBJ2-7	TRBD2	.	TGTGCCAGCAGCCTCATAGCGGGGTCCTACGAGCAGTACTTC	CASSLIAGSYEQYF
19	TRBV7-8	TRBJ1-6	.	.	TGTGCCAGCAGCCACCTAATTGGGACACCAGGAGGCTATAATTCACCCCTCCACTTT	CASSHLIGTPGGYNSPLHF
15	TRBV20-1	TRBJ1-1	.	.	TGCAGTGCTAGTACCTTCCAGGAGATTAACACTGAAGCTTTCTTT	CSASTFQEINTEAFF
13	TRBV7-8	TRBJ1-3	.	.	TGTGCCAGCAGCACAGCCTCTGGAAACACCATATATTTT	CASSTASGNTIYF
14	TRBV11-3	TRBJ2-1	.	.	TGTGCCAGCAGCCTAGAAGGAGCTGATTATGAGCAGTTCTTC	CASSLEGADYEQFF
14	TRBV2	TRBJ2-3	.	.	TGTGCCAGCAGTAAAGGTCTGAGCACAGATACGCAGTATTTT	CASSKGLSTDTQYF
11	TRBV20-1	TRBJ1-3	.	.	TGCAGTGCGACCCCTGGAAACACCATATATTTT	CSATPGNTIYF
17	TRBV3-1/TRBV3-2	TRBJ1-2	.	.	TGTGCCAGTTCCCGTCGAAAAGTCCTGGACTCCCCAGCGGGCTACACCTTC	CASSRRKVLDSPAGYTF
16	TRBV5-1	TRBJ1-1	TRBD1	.	TGCGCCAGCAGCTTTATCAGGGGGCCGGAGAACACTGAAGCTTTCTTT	CASSFIRGPENTEAFF
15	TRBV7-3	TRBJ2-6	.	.	TGTGCCAGCAGCTTCGGGGGACCGGGGGCCAACGTCCTGACTTTC	CASSFGGPGANVLTF
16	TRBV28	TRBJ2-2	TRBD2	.	TGTGCCAGCAGTTTAGTTCGCGGGGGGAACACCGGGGAGCTGTTTTTT	CASSLVRGGNTGELFF
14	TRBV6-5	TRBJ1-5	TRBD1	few	TGTGCCAGCAGAGAGACAGGGGGAGGTCAGCCCCAGCATTTT	CASRETGGGQPQHF
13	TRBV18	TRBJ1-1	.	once	TGTGCCAGCTCCAGGGACATGAACACTGAAGCTTTCTTT	CASSRDMNTEAFF